This TCR beta chain was profiled in a study of T cell responses to AZD1222 COVID-19 vaccine. Study results and caveats: CD4 TCRs linked to vaccination spanned spike, dominating at 160-218 and 743-854. After two AZD1222 doses, spike-specific TCR breadth and depth rose versus day 0.

The length of the CDR3 is 14 residues. The V gene's germline CDR1 is ENHRY and CDR2 SYGVKD. Trimming stripped 4 bases from V and 2 bases from J, with 10 bases between. Method: immunoSEQ multiplex PCR; TCRdb's copy keeps in-frame clones and lacks some. The sample carries some 170,000 clones, 92% recorded once. To note about this clone: Its target is not known.

This receptor was taken from an adult in good health. Specimen: peripheral blood, collected on day 0 of MenACWY control vaccination. The chain is built from TRBV10-3 and TRBJ2-3; D not resolved. CDR3 DNA: TGTGCCATCAGTGCCGAACGAGACACAGATACGCAGTATTTT. Its protein is CAISAERDTDTQYF.